This TCR beta chain was profiled in a study of blood T cell repertoires in COVID-19. Looked up from germline, CDR1 is LNHDA and CDR2 is SQIVND (reference sequence). Germline trimming cut 2 bases from V and 3 bases from J; bases unmatched to any gene: 5. There are 15 residues in the CDR3. Clones were read by immunoSEQ multiplex PCR, and TCRdb kept only the in-frame ones, dropping some. The sample gives about half a million clones, roughly nine tenths of which show up once; around 0.9% is in the top ten. The sample taken for sequencing was peripheral blood. V is TRBV19 and J is TRBJ2-7; 9 nucleotides line up with TRBD2. The TCR was taken from a man younger than 35 with COVID-19, enrolled during active disease. Written as DNA, the CDR3 is TGTGCCAGTAGTATATCAAGCGGGGGGAGCTACGAGCAGTACTTC. It encodes CASSISSGGSYEQYF. Full variable domain (rest looked up from reference TRBV19 and TRBJ2-7): DGGITQSPKYLFRKEGQNVTLSCEQNLNHDAMYWYRQDPGQGLRLIYYSQIVNDFQKGDIAEGYSVSREKKESFPLTVTSAQKNPTAFYLCASSISSGGSYEQYFGPGTRLTVT.